Listed below are T cell receptor beta chains from one sample, sequenced in a study of primary melanoma T cells and metastatic recurrence. Here immunoSEQ multiplex PCR was the method, and the copy in TCRdb shows in-frame clones only, minus some. Among 900 to 1,200 clones listed, 70% to 90% were seen once. Specimen: melanoma tumor tissue. These receptors came from a human donor with melanoma. CDR3s include the opening cysteine and the closing phenylalanine or tryptophan. D genes are given only for firm matches. Only part of the rows carry a size: once, few, many, or a class if the clone is expanded.

V gene	clone size	D gene	J gene	CDR3 DNA	CDR3 protein
TRBV29-1	once	.	TRBJ1-1	TGCAGCGTGGGTTTTAGCGACACTGAAGCTTTCTTT	CSVGFSDTEAFF
TRBV6-8	.	.	TRBJ1-2	TGTGCCAGCAGTTACTCGATACGCTCTCCGAACTATGGCTACACCTTC	CASSYSIRSPNYGYTF
TRBV18	once	.	TRBJ1-1	TGTGCCAGCTCTCTAGCGATCACTGAAGCTTTCTTT	CASSLAITEAFF
TRBV19	.	.	TRBJ1-3	TGTGCCAGTAGTATAGATGACAGCTCTGGAAACACCATATATTTT	CASSIDDSSGNTIYF
TRBV18	.	.	TRBJ2-5	TGTGCCAGCTCACCCTTCGAGAAGACCCAGTACTTC	CASSPFEKTQYF
TRBV6-8	.	TRBD1	TRBJ2-7	TGTGCCAGCAGTTCTCAAGGCAGGGGGCGCTTCGAGCAGTACTTC	CASSSQGRGRFEQYF
TRBV5-1	once	.	TRBJ2-5	TGCGCCAGCAGCTCGGTGGGGACGTTCGAAGAGACCCAGTACTTC	CASSSVGTFEETQYF
TRBV11-3	.	.	TRBJ2-7	TGTGCCAGCAGTATTGCTAGCGACCGCTACTACGAGCAGTACTTC	CASSIASDRYYEQYF
TRBV29-1	.	.	TRBJ2-4	TGCAGCGTTGTTCCGCTAGCCAAAAACATTCAGTACTTC	CSVVPLAKNIQYF
TRBV6-8	.	TRBD1	TRBJ2-7	TGTGCCAGCAGCCGGGACAGCTACTCCTACGAGCAGTACTTC	CASSRDSYSYEQYF
TRBV7-1	.	TRBD1	TRBJ2-4	TGTGCCAGCATCGTTCCGGGACAGGGGATACACATTCAGTACTTC	CASIVPGQGIHIQYF
TRBV6-8	.	.	TRBJ2-3	TGTGCCAGCAGTAATCAGGATTACACAGATACGCAGTATTTT	CASSNQDYTDTQYF
TRBV5-1	.	.	TRBJ1-4	TGCGCCAGTAGGAGGACGGGGACGCGAGGCGAAAAACTGTTTTTT	CASRRTGTRGEKLFF
TRBV5-1	.	.	TRBJ1-1	TGCGCCAGCAGCTTCGGCGCAGTTGGCACTGAAGCTTTCTTT	CASSFGAVGTEAFF
TRBV10-2	.	TRBD2	TRBJ2-2	TGCGCCACCGGGGCTAGCGGGACCTCTAACCCCACCGGGGAGCTGTTTTTT	CATGASGTSNPTGELFF
TRBV11-3	.	TRBD2	TRBJ2-7	TGTGCCAGCAGCCAAGCGGGACGAGCTGCCTACGAGCAGTACTTC	CASSQAGRAAYEQYF
TRBV11-3	hyperexpanded	.	TRBJ2-3	TGTGCCAGCAGCTTAATTGGGTCGACAGATACGCAGTATTTT	CASSLIGSTDTQYF
TRBV6-1	few	.	TRBJ1-2	TGTGCCAGCAGTGAAGCAGGGGCTAGCTACTATGGCTACACCTTC	CASSEAGASYYGYTF
TRBV19	.	.	TRBJ2-7	TGTGCCAGTAGTATACTTGGGGTGTCCGAGCAGTACTTC	CASSILGVSEQYF
TRBV11-3	.	.	TRBJ1-4	TGTGCCAGCAGCCCCCAAATTGCAACTAATGAAAAACTGTTTTTT	CASSPQIATNEKLFF
TRBV5-1	.	.	TRBJ2-2	TGCGCCAGCAGCTTGGAAGGGCCGAACACCGGGGAGCTGTTTTTT	CASSLEGPNTGELFF
TRBV29-1	.	TRBD1	TRBJ2-7	TGCAGCGCCGCCCGACAGGGGGCCTACGAGCAGTACTTC	CSAARQGAYEQYF